Detailed here is one TCR beta chain. The data stem from a study of cytomegalovirus exposure and HLA in healthy donors. Germline-derived CDR1 and CDR2 are SQVTM and ANQGSEA. This CDR3 has 11 residues. Trimming removed 4 bases at V and 10 bases at J, with 11 bases between. 60 Vbeta and 13 Jbeta primers were used in PCR. The protocol was immunoSEQ multiplex PCR, while the TCRdb copy is restricted to in-frame clones and leaves out a portion. The table shows around 120,000 clones, with 75% to 85% occurring only once. Sequenced material: PBMCs. The receptor was isolated from a man aged 30 to 39 in good health and CMV-seronegative. The chain recombines TRBV29-1 with TRBJ2-1, with D possibly matching TRBD2 (5 bases). CDR3 amino acids: CSVAQRGEQFF. In DNA form, the CDR3 reads TGCAGCGTTGCTCAGCGAGGGGAGCAGTTCTTC.